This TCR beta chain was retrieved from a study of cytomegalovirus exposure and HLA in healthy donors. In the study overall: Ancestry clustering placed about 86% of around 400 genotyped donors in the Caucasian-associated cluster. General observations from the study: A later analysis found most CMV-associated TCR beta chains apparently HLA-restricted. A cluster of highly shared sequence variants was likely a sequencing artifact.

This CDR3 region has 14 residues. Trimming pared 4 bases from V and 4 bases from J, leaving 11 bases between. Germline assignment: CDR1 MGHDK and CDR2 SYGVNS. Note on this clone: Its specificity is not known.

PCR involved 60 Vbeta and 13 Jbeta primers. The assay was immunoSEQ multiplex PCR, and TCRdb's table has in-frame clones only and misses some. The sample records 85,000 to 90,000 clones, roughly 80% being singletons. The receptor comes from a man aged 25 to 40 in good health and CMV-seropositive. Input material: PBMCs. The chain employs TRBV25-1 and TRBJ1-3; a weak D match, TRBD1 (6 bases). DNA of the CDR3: TGTGCCAGCAGTGTCGGGACAAGCGGAAACACCATATATTTT. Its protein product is CASSVGTSGNTIYF.